One T cell receptor beta chain is described in this entry. The data originate from a study of shared T cell receptors in the human thymus. Using immunoSEQ multiplex PCR, the repertoire was profiled, and TCRdb retains in-frame clones only, with some absent. The repertoire has over 450,000 clones, approximately 78% of them found once; the top ten carry 0.01% to 0.015%. Trimming cost V 4 bases and J 2 bases, with 15 bases left between them. CDR3 length: 16 amino acids. The germline V gene encodes CDR1 SGHDT and CDR2 YYEEEE. These sequences were also reported in another study, on human thymus T cells. According to that study: Resections were taken during corrective heart surgery, and the thymus tissue came from these. V and J gene usage appeared biased in thymic and blood repertoires. Related research described thymic repertoires that were highly overlapping among unrelated individuals.

The chain links TRBV5-6 to TRBJ2-2; tentatively, D is TRBD2 (6 bases). The source of this sequence is a boy younger than two with a congenital heart defect. What was sequenced was thymocytes. The DNA of the CDR3 is TGTGCCAGCAGCATAAAGGGACTGATTAACACCGGGGAGCTGTTTTTT. Amino acid sequence: CASSIKGLINTGELFF.